What follows is one TCR beta chain and its context. Cells were sorted from thawed PBMC rested overnight and stained with GMM-loaded CD1B tetramer, viability dye and anti-CD3. C32 glucose monomycolate from Rhodococcus equi was loaded onto the CD1B tetramers. The sample comes from a study of T cells in tuberculosis. Study at large: Sequenced TCRs come from CD1B-GMM tetramer-binding T cells. Findings and caveats of the study: T cells binding CD1B-GMM tetramer weakly possibly escaped the sort.

CDR1 and CDR2 (germline): SGHTA, FQGNSA. This CDR3 contains 14 residues. Trimming took off 3 bases at V and 6 bases at J, with 12 bases between the two ends. TCRdb's table, derived via immunoSEQ multiplex PCR, lists solely in-frame clones and lacks some. Of approximately 59,000 clones listed, 70% to 90% are singletons. This clonotype originated in an adult woman with latent tuberculosis. The J gene is TRBJ2-1, the V gene TRBV7-2; D is undetermined. Sequenced: CD1b-GMM tetramer-negative cells sorted from PBMCs. CDR3 region: CASSFLLSPNEQFF. The DNA for the CDR3 is TGTGCCAGCAGCTTCCTTCTATCTCCCAATGAGCAGTTCTTC.